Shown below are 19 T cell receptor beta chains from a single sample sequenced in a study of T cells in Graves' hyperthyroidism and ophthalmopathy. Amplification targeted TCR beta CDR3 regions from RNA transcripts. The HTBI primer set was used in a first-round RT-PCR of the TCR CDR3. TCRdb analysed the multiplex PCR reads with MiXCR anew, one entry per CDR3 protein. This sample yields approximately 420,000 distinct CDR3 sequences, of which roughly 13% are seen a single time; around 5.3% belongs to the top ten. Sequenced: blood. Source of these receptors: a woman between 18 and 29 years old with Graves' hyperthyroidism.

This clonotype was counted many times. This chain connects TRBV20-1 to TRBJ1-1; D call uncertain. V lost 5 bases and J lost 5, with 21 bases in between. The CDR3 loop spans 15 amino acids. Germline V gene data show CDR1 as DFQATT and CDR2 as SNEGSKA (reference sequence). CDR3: CSAGGRGSGYTEAFF. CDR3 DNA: TGCAGTGCTGGTGGGCGCGGATCCGGGTATACTGAAGCTTTCTTT.

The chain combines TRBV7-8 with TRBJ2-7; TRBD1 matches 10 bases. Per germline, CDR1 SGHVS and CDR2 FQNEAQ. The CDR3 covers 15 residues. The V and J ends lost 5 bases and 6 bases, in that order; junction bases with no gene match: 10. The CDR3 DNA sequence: TGTGCCAGCAGCCCGAGGACAGGGGGTGGTGGCGAGCAGTACTTC. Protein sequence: CASSPRTGGGGEQYF.

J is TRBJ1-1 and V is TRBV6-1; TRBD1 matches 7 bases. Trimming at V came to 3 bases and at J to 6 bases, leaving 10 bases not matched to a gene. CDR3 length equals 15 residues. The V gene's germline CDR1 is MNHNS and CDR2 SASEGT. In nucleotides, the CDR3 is TGTGCCAGCAGTGACGCGGCAGGGGGTCATCCTGAAGCTTTCTTT. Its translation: CASSDAAGGHPEAFF.

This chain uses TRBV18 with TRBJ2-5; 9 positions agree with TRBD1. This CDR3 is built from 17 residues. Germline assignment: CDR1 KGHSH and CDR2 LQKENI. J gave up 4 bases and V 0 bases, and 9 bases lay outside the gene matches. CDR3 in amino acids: CASSPPTGQGSRETQYF. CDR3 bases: TGTGCCAGCTCACCACCGACGGGACAGGGATCACGAGAGACCCAGTACTTC.

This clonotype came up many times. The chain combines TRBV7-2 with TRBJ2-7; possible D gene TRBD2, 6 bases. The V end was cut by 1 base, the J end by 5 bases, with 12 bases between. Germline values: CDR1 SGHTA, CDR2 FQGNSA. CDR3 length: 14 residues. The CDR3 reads CASSLVRGKNEQYF. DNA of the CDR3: TGTGCCAGCAGCTTAGTTCGCGGGAAAAACGAGCAGTACTTC.

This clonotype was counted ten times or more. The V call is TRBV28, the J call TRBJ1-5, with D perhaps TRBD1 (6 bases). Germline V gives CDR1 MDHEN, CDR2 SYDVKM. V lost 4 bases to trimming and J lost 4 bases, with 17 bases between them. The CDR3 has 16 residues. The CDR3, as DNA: TGTGCCAGCAGTTACCTTACAGGGTCGGAGAATCAGCCCCAGCATTTT. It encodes CASSYLTGSENQPQHF.

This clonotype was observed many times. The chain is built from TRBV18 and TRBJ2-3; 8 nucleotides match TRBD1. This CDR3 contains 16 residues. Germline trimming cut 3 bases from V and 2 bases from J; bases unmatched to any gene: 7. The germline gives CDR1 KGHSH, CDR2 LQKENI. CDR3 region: CASSPQGAPYTDTQYF. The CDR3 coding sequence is TGTGCCAGCTCACCTCAGGGGGCGCCTTACACAGATACGCAGTATTTT.

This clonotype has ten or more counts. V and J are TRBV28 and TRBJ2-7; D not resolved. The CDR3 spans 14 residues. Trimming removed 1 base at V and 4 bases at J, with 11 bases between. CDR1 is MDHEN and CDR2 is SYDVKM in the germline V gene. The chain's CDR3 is CASSLSLWPYEQYF. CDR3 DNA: TGTGCCAGCAGTTTATCCTTGTGGCCTTACGAGCAGTACTTC.

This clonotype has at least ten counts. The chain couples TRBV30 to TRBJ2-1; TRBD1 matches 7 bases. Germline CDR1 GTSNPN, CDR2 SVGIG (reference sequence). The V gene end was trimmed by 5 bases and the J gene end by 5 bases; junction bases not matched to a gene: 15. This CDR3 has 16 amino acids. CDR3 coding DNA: TGTGCCTGGGCAGTATACTCGGGACAGCCCAACAATGAGCAGTTCTTC. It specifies CAWAVYSGQPNNEQFF. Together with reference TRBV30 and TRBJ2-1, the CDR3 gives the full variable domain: SQTIHQWPATLVQPVGSPLSLECTVEGTSNPNLYWYRQAAGRGLQLLFYSVGIGQISSEVPQNLSASRPQDRQFILSSKKLLLSDSGFYLCAWAVYSGQPNNEQFFGPGTRLTVL.

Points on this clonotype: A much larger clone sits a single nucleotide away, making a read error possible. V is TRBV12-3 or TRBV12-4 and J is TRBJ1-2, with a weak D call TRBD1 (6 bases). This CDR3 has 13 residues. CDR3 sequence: CAGSNTGLYGYTF. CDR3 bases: TGTGCCGGCAGTAATACAGGGTTATATGGCTACACCTTC.

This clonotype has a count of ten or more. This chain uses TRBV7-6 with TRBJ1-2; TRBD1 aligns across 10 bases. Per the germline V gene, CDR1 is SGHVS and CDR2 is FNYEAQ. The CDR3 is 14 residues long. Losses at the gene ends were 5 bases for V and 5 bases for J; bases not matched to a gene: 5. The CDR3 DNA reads TGTGCCAGCAGCATGGGACAGGGGCGATATGGCTACACCTTC. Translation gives CASSMGQGRYGYTF.

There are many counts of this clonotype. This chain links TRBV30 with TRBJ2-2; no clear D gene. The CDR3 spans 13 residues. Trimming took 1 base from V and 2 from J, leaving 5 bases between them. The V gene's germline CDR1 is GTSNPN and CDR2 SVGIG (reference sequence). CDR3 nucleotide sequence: TGTGCCTGGAGTGAACGTAACACCGGGGAGCTGTTTTTT. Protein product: CAWSERNTGELFF.

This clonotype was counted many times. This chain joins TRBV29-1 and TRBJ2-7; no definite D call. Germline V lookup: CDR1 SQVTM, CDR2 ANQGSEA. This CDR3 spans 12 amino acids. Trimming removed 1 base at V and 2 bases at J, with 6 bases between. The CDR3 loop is CSVEGLTYEQYF. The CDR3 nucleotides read TGCAGCGTTGAAGGTCTTACCTACGAGCAGTACTTC.

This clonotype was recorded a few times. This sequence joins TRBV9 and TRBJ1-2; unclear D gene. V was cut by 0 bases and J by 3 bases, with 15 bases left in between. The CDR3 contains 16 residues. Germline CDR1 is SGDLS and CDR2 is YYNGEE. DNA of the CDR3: TGTGCCAGCAGCGTAGATGGATCCGGGCTCGACTATGGCTACACCTTC. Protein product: CASSVDGSGLDYGYTF.

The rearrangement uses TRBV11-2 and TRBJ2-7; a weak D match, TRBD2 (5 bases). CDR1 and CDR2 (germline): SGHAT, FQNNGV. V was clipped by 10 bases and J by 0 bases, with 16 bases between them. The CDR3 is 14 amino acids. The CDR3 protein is CATLRRRSSYEQYF. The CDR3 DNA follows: TGTGCCACCCTCCGACGGAGGAGCTCCTACGAGCAGTACTTC.

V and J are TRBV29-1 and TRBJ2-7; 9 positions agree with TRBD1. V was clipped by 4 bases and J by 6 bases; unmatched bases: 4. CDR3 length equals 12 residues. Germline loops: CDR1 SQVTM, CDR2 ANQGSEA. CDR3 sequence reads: CSVATDRGEQYF. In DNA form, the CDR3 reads TGCAGCGTTGCCACGGACAGGGGCGAGCAGTACTTC.

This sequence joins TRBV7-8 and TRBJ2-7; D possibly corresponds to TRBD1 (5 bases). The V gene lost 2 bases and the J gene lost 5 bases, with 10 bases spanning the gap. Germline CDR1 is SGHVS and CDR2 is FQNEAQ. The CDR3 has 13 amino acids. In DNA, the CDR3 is TGTGCCAGCAGCTTATATCCAGGGAACGAGCAGTACTTC. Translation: CASSLYPGNEQYF.

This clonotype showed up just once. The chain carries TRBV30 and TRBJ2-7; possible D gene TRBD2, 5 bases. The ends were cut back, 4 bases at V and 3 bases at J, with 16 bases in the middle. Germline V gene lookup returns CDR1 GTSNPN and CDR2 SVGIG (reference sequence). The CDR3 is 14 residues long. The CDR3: CAWIPKLEGYEQYF. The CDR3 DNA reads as TGTGCCTGGATCCCTAAACTCGAGGGCTACGAGCAGTACTTC.

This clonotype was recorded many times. This CDR3 reads CASSVRASGSSTDTQYF. The CDR3 DNA follows: TGTGCCAGCAGCGTTCGGGCTAGCGGGAGTAGTACAGATACGCAGTATTTT. The chain uses TRBV9 and TRBJ2-3, with 10 positions matching TRBD2. Germline CDR1 reads SGDLS; CDR2 reads YYNGEE. The CDR3 loop spans 17 amino acids. The J segment lost 3 bases and the V segment lost 2 bases, leaving 9 bases of the junction unmatched.